This T cell receptor beta chain was sequenced during a study of shared clonotypes between healthy human individuals. Findings and limits, study-wide: When naive CD4 clonotypes were compared across a few donors, around 5% were shared.

To note about this clone: Its antigen remains unidentified.

Data came from immunoSEQ multiplex PCR; TCRdb stores just in-frame clones and leaves some out. This sample has around 2.5 million clones, with roughly 93% found just once. There are 13 residues in the CDR3. Looked up from germline, CDR1 is SQVTM and CDR2 is ANQGSEA. Trimming left V 6 bases short and J 5 bases short, with 16 bases between. The clonotype originates from a man younger than 35 in good health. Some clones in this sample may be carry-over from other donors' samples. The chain employs TRBV29-1 and TRBJ2-5; D possibly corresponds to TRBD2 (5 bases). Sequenced material: naive CD4+ T cells from PBMCs. Subset: CD45RA+ positively selected. The CDR3 is CSVPAATGETQYF. In nucleotides, the CDR3 is TGCAGCGTGCCAGCGGCCACCGGGGAGACCCAGTACTTC.